What follows are 22 T cell receptor beta chains derived from one specimen sequenced in a study of T cells in Graves' hyperthyroidism and ophthalmopathy. Researchers amplified the TCR beta CDR3 regions from RNA transcripts. Using the HTBI primer set, a first-round RT-PCR was run on the TCR CDR3. MiXCR was run by TCRdb on the multiplex PCR reads, yielding one entry per CDR3 protein. In the table there are about 640,000 distinct CDR3 sequences, around 20% of which are singletons. The sample was blood. The receptors originated from a man in his thirties or forties with Graves' ophthalmopathy.

Turning to this clonotype: Sequence at one end of the junction differs from germline and may be a read error. The gene calls are TRBV30 and TRBJ2-7; 10 nucleotides match TRBD1. CDR3 size: 16 residues. Germline CDR1 GTSNPN, CDR2 SVGIG (reference sequence). This CDR3 reads CARSGGTGDSSYEQYF. DNA for the CDR3: TGTGCCCGGAGTGGAGGGACAGGGGATAGCTCCTACGAGCAGTACTTC.

This clonotype has only one observation. The final CDR3 position lacks the conserved phenylalanine or tryptophan, pointing to a likely read error. This chain links TRBV11-1 with TRBJ2-7, with D possibly TRBD2 on 6 matching bases. CDR3 length: 15 residues. CDR1 is SGHAT and CDR2 is FQDESV in the germline V gene (reference sequence). The CDR3 sequence: CAGSLGGVSSYEQYL. The CDR3, as DNA: TGTGCCGGCAGCTTGGGGGGAGTTAGCTCCTACGAGCAGTACCTC.

V gene TRBV7-8 combines with J gene TRBJ2-2, with D perhaps TRBD1 (6 bases). Germline V gene sequence: CDR1 SGHVS, CDR2 FQNEAQ. The CDR3 totals 14 residues. V was trimmed by 7 bases and J by 5 bases, leaving 14 bases between them. The CDR3 protein is CASTTGWPTGELFF. The CDR3 DNA reads as TGTGCCAGCACAACAGGGTGGCCAACCGGGGAGCTGTTTTTT.

The V call is TRBV20-1, the J call TRBJ2-2, with D unresolved. This CDR3 comprises 15 residues. From germline, CDR1 is DFQATT and CDR2 SNEGSKA (reference sequence). Trimming took off 5 bases at V and 4 bases at J, with 17 bases between the two ends. Written as DNA, the CDR3 is TGCAGTGCTGCCCCTCCCCCCCCCAGCACCGGGGAGCTGTTTTTT. It specifies CSAAPPPPSTGELFF.

This clonotype was found many times. This chain links TRBV7-9 with TRBJ2-2; D not resolved. Trimming took 5 bases from V and 3 from J, leaving 10 bases between them. The CDR3 totals 14 residues. Per the germline V gene, CDR1 is SEHNR and CDR2 is FQNEAQ (reference sequence). The CDR3 nucleotides read TGTGCCAGCAGCATCGACCTCGACACCGGGGAGCTGTTTTTT. It codes for CASSIDLDTGELFF.

This clonotype has at least ten counts. This chain links TRBV2 with TRBJ1-5; the match to TRBD1 covers 9 bases. Germline trimming cut 6 bases from V and 1 base from J; bases unmatched to any gene: 7. Per the germline V gene, CDR1 is SNHLY and CDR2 is FYNNEI. This CDR3 contains 16 residues. Here the CDR3 reads CASRTGGVLSNQPQHF. The CDR3, as DNA: TGTGCCAGCAGGACAGGGGGGGTTTTGAGCAATCAGCCCCAGCATTTT.

V is TRBV11-2 and J is TRBJ2-2, with unresolved D. Trimming removed 3 bases from V and 4 bases from J, with 9 bases in between. The CDR3 has 14 residues. From germline, CDR1 is SGHAT and CDR2 FQNNGV. CDR3 loop: CASSLQASTGELFF. As DNA, the CDR3 is TGTGCCAGCAGCTTGCAGGCGAGCACCGGGGAGCTGTTTTTT. Based on the CDR3 plus reference TRBV11-2 and TRBJ2-2, the full variable domain is EAGVAQSPRYKIIEKRQSVAFWCNPISGHATLYWYQQILGQGPKLLIQFQNNGVVDDSQLPKDRFSAERLKGVDSTLKIQPAKLEDSAVYLCASSLQASTGELFFGEGSRLTVL.

This clonotype was counted only a few times. This sequence joins TRBV6-2 or TRBV6-3 and TRBJ2-7; 9 bases align to TRBD2. This CDR3 has 16 residues. The V gene end was trimmed by 4 bases and the J gene end by 5 bases; junction bases not matched to a gene: 12. Germline values: CDR1 MNHEY, CDR2 SVGEGT. CDR3 amino acids: CASSFSLAGVADEQYF. The DNA of the CDR3 is TGTGCCAGCAGTTTTTCTTTAGCGGGAGTTGCAGACGAGCAGTACTTC.

This clonotype was counted at least ten times. The J gene is TRBJ2-5, the V gene TRBV27; D not certain. Looked up from germline, CDR1 is MNHEY and CDR2 is SMNVEV (reference sequence). V was shortened by 4 bases and J by 5 bases, with 17 bases between the two germline ends. The length of the CDR3 is 15 residues. The CDR3 reads CASSSRPESWETQYF. CDR3 coding DNA: TGTGCCAGCAGTTCCAGACCAGAGAGCTGGGAGACCCAGTACTTC.

The rearrangement links TRBV27 to TRBJ2-1; 10 nucleotides agree with TRBD2. The CDR3 totals 16 residues. The germline CDR1 and CDR2 sequences are MNHEY and SMNVEV (reference sequence). Trimming cost V 8 bases and J 6 bases; bases outside gene matches: 13. The CDR3 protein is CASSREVAGGPNEQFF. CDR3 DNA sequence: TGTGCCAGCTCCCGGGAGGTAGCGGGAGGTCCCAATGAGCAGTTCTTC.

This clonotype came up many times. The V call is TRBV30, the J call TRBJ1-5, with D tentatively TRBD1 (5 bases). Germline V gene data show CDR1 as GTSNPN and CDR2 as SVGIG (reference sequence). Deletions cut 1 base from V and 3 bases from J, with 10 bases between. This CDR3 comprises 14 residues. The CDR3 sequence: CAWSEDSTNQPQHF. CDR3 nucleotides: TGTGCCTGGAGTGAAGACAGTACCAATCAGCCCCAGCATTTT.

Only a few counts were recorded for this clonotype. The V and J genes are TRBV20-1 and TRBJ2-7; 8 nucleotides align to TRBD2. Germline trimming cut 1 base from V and 2 bases from J; bases unmatched to any gene: 4. Germline CDR1 reads DFQATT; CDR2 reads SNEGSKA (reference sequence). The CDR3 is made up of 14 amino acids. This CDR3 is CSARVGSGAYEQYF. DNA of the CDR3: TGCAGTGCTAGAGTCGGTAGCGGGGCCTACGAGCAGTACTTC.

This clonotype was recorded many times. V is TRBV12-3 or TRBV12-4 and J is TRBJ2-5; 8 nucleotides match TRBD1. With 6 bases clipped from V and 2 bases from J, the junction kept 11 bases outside the gene matches. The CDR3 covers 16 residues. The CDR3 is CASSRDRGPVQETQYF. In nucleotides, the CDR3 is TGTGCCAGCAGCCGAGACAGGGGCCCGGTGCAAGAGACCCAGTACTTC.

The rearrangement uses TRBV6-1 and TRBJ2-2; D not certain. Germline V gene sequence: CDR1 MNHNS, CDR2 SASEGT. The CDR3 sequence is 16 residues long. Trimming removed 7 bases from V and 0 bases from J, with 15 bases in between. The CDR3 spells CASTENWASNTGELFF. CDR3 in DNA: TGTGCCAGCACCGAAAACTGGGCGTCGAACACCGGGGAGCTGTTTTTT.

This clonotype came up a few times. The rearrangement uses TRBV11-2 and TRBJ2-5; the match to TRBD1 covers 9 bases. The CDR3 consists of 16 residues. J gave up 4 bases and V 1 base, and 7 bases lay outside the gene matches. CDR1 SGHAT and CDR2 FQNNGV come from the germline V gene. The CDR3 sequence is CASSLGDRVVGETQYF. The CDR3 DNA sequence: TGTGCCAGCAGCTTAGGGGACAGGGTTGTTGGAGAGACCCAGTACTTC.

V is TRBV24-1 and J is TRBJ2-7; no firm D call. V shed 4 bases and J shed 7 bases, with 16 bases lying between them. The CDR3 loop spans 14 amino acids. Germline V gene lookup returns CDR1 KGHDR and CDR2 SFDVKD. The CDR3 DNA is TGTGCCACCAGTGACCCGAGGCGACCCTGGGAGCAGTACTTC. Protein product: CATSDPRRPWEQYF.

This clonotype was seen more than once but under ten times. The chain joins TRBV7-9 to TRBJ2-1, with D uncertain. V was trimmed by 10 bases and J by 6 bases, leaving 7 bases between them. Germline-derived CDR1 and CDR2 are SEHNR and FQNEAQ (reference sequence). This CDR3 has 10 amino acids. The CDR3 loop is CAILLNEQFF. The CDR3 nucleotides are TGTGCCATCCTCCTCAATGAGCAGTTCTTC.

This clonotype was detected a few times. The genes are TRBV6-1 and TRBJ2-1; 8 bases match TRBD2. The ends lost 6 bases at V and 9 bases at J; junction bases unmatched: 13. The length of the CDR3 is 15 residues. Germline values: CDR1 MNHNS, CDR2 SASEGT. This chain's CDR3 is CASRRPGLGNSEQFF. CDR3 sequence (DNA): TGTGCCAGCAGACGTCCGGGACTAGGGAACAGTGAGCAGTTCTTC.

This clonotype has at least ten counts. The rearrangement joins TRBV2 to TRBJ2-7, with 10 bases aligning to TRBD1. Losses at the gene ends were 6 bases for V and 3 bases for J; bases not matched to a gene: 8. The CDR3 runs to 15 residues. Germline V gives CDR1 SNHLY, CDR2 FYNNEI. CDR3 nucleotides: TGTGCCAGCAGCCCGTCCGGGACAGGGGTCTACGAGCAGTACTTC. Protein: CASSPSGTGVYEQYF.

This clonotype was recorded at least ten times. The chain employs TRBV2 and TRBJ2-7, with D maybe TRBD1 (5 bases). Germline V gene lookup returns CDR1 SNHLY and CDR2 FYNNEI. The CDR3 is 12 amino acids. Trimming pared 4 bases from V and 4 bases from J, leaving 8 bases between. The chain's CDR3 is CASSVQGYEQYF. DNA for the CDR3: TGTGCCAGCAGTGTTCAGGGTTACGAGCAGTACTTC.

Worth noting for this clonotype: A much larger clone sits a single nucleotide away, making a read error possible. The chain couples TRBV28 to TRBJ1-1; a possible D gene is TRBD1 (5 bases). The germline gives CDR1 MDHEN, CDR2 SYDVKM. This CDR3 has 14 residues. The CDR3 nucleotides are TGTGCCTGCAGCCCGCCCGACAGAATCACTGAAGCTTTCTTT. This encodes CACSPPDRITEAFF.

This clonotype was picked up many times. The chain combines TRBV6-2 or TRBV6-3 with TRBJ2-7; D not certain. Trimming removed 0 bases at V and 0 bases at J, with 9 bases between. The CDR3 is made up of 15 amino acids. Per the germline V gene, CDR1 is MNHEY and CDR2 is SVGEGT. This CDR3 is CASSYSLSASYEQYF. The CDR3 DNA reads as TGTGCCAGCAGTTACTCCCTCAGCGCCTCCTACGAGCAGTACTTC.